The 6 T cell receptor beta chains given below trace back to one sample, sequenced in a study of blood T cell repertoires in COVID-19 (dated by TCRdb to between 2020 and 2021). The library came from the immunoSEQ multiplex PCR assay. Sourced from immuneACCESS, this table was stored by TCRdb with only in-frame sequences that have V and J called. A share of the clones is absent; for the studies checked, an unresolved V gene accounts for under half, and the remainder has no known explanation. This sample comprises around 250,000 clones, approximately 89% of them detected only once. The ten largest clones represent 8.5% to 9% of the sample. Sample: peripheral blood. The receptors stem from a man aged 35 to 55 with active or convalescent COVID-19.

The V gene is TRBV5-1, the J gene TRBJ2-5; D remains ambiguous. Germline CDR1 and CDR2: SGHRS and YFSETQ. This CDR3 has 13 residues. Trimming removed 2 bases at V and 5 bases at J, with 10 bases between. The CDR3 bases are TGCGCCAGCAGCTTAATCGGGTTGGAGACCCAGTACTTC. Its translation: CASSLIGLETQYF. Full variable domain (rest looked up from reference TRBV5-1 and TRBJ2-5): KAGVTQTPRYLIKTRGQQVTLSCSPISGHRSVSWYQQTPGQGLQFLFEYFSETQRNKGNFPGRFSGRQFSNSRSEMNVSTLELGDSALYLCASSLIGLETQYFGPGTRLLVL.

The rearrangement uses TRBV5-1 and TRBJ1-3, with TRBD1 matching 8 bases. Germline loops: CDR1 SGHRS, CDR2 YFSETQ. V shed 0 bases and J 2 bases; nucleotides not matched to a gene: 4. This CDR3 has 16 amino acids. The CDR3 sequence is CASSLGTGLAGNTIYF. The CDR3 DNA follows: TGCGCCAGCAGCTTGGGGACAGGGTTGGCTGGAAACACCATATATTTT.

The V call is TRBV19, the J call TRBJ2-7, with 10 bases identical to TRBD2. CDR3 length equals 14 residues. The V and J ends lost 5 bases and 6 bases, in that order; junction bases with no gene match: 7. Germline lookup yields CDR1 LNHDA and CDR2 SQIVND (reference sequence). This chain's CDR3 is CASSQSSGRVEQYF. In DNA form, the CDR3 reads TGTGCCAGTAGTCAATCTAGCGGGAGAGTCGAGCAGTACTTC.

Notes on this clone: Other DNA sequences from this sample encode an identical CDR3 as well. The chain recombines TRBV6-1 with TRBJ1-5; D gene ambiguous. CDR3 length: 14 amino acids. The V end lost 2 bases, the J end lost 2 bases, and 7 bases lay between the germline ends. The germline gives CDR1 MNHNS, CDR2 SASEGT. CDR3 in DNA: TGTGCCAGCAGTGAATGGGGAGGCAATCAGCCCCAGCATTTT. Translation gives CASSEWGGNQPQHF.

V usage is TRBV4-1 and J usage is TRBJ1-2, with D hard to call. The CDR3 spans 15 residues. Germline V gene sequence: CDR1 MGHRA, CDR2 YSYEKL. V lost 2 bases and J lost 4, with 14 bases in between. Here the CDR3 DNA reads TGCGCCAGCAGCCAAACCGGTTATTCTAGCTATGGCTACACCTTC. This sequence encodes CASSQTGYSSYGYTF.

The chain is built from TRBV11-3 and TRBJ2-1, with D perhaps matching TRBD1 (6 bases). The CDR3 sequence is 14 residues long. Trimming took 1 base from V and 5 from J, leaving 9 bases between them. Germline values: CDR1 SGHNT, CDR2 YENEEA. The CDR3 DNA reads TGTGCCAGCAGCTTAGCCAGGGGAAACAATGAGCAGTTCTTC. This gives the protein CASSLARGNNEQFF.